This paragraph reports one T cell receptor (beta chain). Its antigen is unknown. This entry is derived from a study of CD8+CD57+ T cells in acquired aplastic anemia. Study results and caveats: For CD8+ Simpson's diversity, patients and controls showed no significant difference.

This CDR3 has 13 amino acids. The V end was cut by 0 bases, the J end by 4 bases, with 9 bases between. Per the germline V gene, CDR1 is SQVTM and CDR2 is ANQGSEA. Sequencing was done on patients that had shown CD8+CD57+ cell expansion by flow cytometry. The patients all had a severe acquired aplastic anemia diagnosis. Template material for TCR beta VDJ and CDR3 profiling consisted of genomic DNA. Using its own MiXCR run on the reads, TCRdb lists one record per CDR3 protein. This table has about 40,000 distinct CDR3 sequences, 60% to 80% appearing once. The rearrangement uses TRBV29-1 and TRBJ1-2; D not resolved. What was sequenced was sorted CD4+, CD8+, or CD8+CD57+ T cells (not recorded which) from PBMCs. This receptor was identified in a human donor with aplastic anemia. The CDR3 here is CSVEEGRPYGYTF. CDR3 in DNA: TGCAGCGTTGAAGAGGGCAGGCCCTATGGCTACACCTTC.